This note documents a single TCR beta chain sequence. Germline values: CDR1 LNHDA, CDR2 SQIVND (reference sequence). This CDR3 spans 17 amino acids. Trimming took 5 bases from V and 0 from J; bases not matched to a gene: 8. TCRdb's copy holds only in-frame clones and misses some; the assay was immunoSEQ multiplex PCR. This table has about 450,000 clones, 79% appearing once. This record belongs to a study of shared clonotypes between healthy human individuals. The source material was PBMCs. The gene calls are TRBV19 and TRBJ1-5, with TRBD1 matching 9 bases. This receptor was obtained from a woman in her forties in good health. Some clones in this sample may be carry-over from other donors' samples. DNA of the CDR3: TGTGCCAGTAGTCCCGGGACAGGGCCCTATAGCAATCAGCCCCAGCATTTT. Encoded protein: CASSPGTGPYSNQPQHF.